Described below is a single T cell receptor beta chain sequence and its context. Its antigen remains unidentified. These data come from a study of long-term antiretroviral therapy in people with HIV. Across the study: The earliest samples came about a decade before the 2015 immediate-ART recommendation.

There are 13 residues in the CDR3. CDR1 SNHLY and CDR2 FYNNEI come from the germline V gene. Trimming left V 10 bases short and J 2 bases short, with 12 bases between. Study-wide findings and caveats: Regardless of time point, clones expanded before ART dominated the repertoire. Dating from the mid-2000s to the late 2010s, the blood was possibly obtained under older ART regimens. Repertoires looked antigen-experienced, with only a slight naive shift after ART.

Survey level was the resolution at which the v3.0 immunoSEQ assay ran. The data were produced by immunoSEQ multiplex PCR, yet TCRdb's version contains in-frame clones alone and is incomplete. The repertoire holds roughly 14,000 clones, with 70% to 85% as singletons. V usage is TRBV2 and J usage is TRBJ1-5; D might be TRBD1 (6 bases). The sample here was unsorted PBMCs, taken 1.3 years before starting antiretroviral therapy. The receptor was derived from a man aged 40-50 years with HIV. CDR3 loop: CATAPGGNQPQHF. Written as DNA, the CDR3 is TGTGCCACCGCTCCAGGGGGCAATCAGCCCCAGCATTTT.